The 2 T cell receptor beta chains given below trace back to one sample, sequenced in a study of blood T cell repertoires in COVID-19. Measured with immunoSEQ multiplex PCR; TCRdb has only the in-frame clones, and not every one. The sample consists of 110,000 or so clones, around 85% of them appearing once. The sequencing sample was made of peripheral blood. These receptors came from a human donor in a cohort sampled during active COVID-19.

CDR3 sequence reads: CASSLGGGSPLHF. CDR3 sequence (DNA): TGTGCCAGCAGCTTAGGGGGGGGTTCACCCCTCCACTTT. V usage is TRBV7-6 and J usage is TRBJ1-6; possible D gene TRBD1, 5 bases. CDR3 length equals 13 residues. Trimming removed 1 base at V and 9 bases at J, with 7 bases between. Germline V gene data show CDR1 as SGHVS and CDR2 as FNYEAQ.

This clone has only one observation. J is TRBJ1-2 and V is TRBV7-9; D may be TRBD1 (5 bases). Trimming pared 0 bases from V and 7 bases from J, leaving 9 bases between. The germline V gene encodes CDR1 SEHNR and CDR2 FQNEAQ (reference sequence). This CDR3 has 13 residues. CDR3: CASSLAQGGGYTF. The CDR3, as DNA: TGTGCCAGCAGCTTAGCCCAGGGTGGTGGCTACACCTTC.